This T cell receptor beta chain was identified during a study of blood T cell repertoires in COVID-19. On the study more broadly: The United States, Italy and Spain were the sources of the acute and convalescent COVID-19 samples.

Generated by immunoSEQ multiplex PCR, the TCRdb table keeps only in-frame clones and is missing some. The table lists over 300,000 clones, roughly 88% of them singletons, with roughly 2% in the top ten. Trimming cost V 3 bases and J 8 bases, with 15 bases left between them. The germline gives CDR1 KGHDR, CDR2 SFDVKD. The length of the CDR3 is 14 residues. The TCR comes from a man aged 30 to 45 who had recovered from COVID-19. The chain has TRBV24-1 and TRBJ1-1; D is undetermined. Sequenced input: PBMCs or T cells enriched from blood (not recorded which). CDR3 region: CATSDPQIPGEAFF. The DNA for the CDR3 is TGTGCCACCAGTGATCCCCAAATCCCCGGGGAAGCTTTCTTT.